This entry lists 28 T cell receptor beta chains sequenced from one sample in a study of regulatory T cells in long-lasting Graves disease. Arm-PCR of CDR3 regions with iRepertoire HTBI primers generated TCR beta libraries. One entry per CDR3 protein, called by TCRdb with MiXCR from the multiplex PCR reads. The repertoire consists of around 360,000 distinct CDR3 sequences, with around 15% occurring once and the leading ten covering 20%. Time point defined: newly diagnosed GD, antithyroid drugs for less than 3 months. Scientists built the TCR library using RNA that was extracted from PBMCs. This same sample was also taken into another study, of T cells in Graves' hyperthyroidism and ophthalmopathy.

Here the sequenced sample was peripheral blood mononuclear cells (PBMCs), taken at new diagnosis, from a patient treated with antithyroid drugs. The receptor source for this set is a woman between 18 and 29 years old with Graves disease.

This clonotype was counted a few times. This chain links TRBV6-2 or TRBV6-3 with TRBJ1-1, with no clear D. CDR3 size: 11 residues. V gave up 11 bases and J gave up 1 base, with 8 bases separating them. The germline V gene encodes CDR1 MNHEY and CDR2 SVGEGT. The CDR3: CAARANTEAFF. CDR3 sequence (DNA): TGTGCCGCACGGGCGAACACTGAAGCTTTCTTT.

Comments on this clonotype: One end of the junction does not line up with germline, which may come from a read error. The genes are TRBV20-1 and TRBJ2-1, with 9 bases that match TRBD2. Germline V CDR1 and CDR2: DFQATT, SNEGSKA (reference sequence). This CDR3 comprises 15 residues. CDR3 amino acids: CSAPLAGHSYNDQFF. The CDR3 DNA reads as TGCAGTGCCCCACTAGCGGGCCACTCCTACAATGATCAGTTCTTC.

At least ten counts were recorded for this clonotype. The rearrangement uses TRBV3-1 and TRBJ2-1; 7 bases are a match to TRBD1. CDR3 length: 15 residues. Germline V CDR1 and CDR2: LGHDT, YNNKEL (reference sequence). Trimming took 0 bases from V and 4 from J; bases not matched to a gene: 3. The CDR3 loop is CASSQDRGRYNEQFF. As DNA, the CDR3 is TGTGCCAGCAGCCAAGACAGGGGGAGATACAATGAGCAGTTCTTC.

This clonotype was counted at least ten times. V and J are TRBV2 and TRBJ2-4; D is possibly TRBD1 (6 bases). The germline V and J ends were trimmed by 0 bases and 6 bases, with 12 bases remaining between them. Per germline, CDR1 SNHLY and CDR2 FYNNEI. CDR3 length equals 15 residues. The CDR3 coding sequence is TGTGCCAGCAGTGAAGCCACAGGGCTCCTAAACATTCAGTACTTC. It encodes CASSEATGLLNIQYF.

Details on this clonotype: An end of the junction does not agree with germline; a read error may underlie this. This sequence joins TRBV7-7 and TRBJ2-1, with TRBD2 matching 13 bases. Germline CDR1 SSHAT, CDR2 FNYEAQ (reference sequence). The CDR3 length is 15 residues. The CDR3 reads CASSLLAGGPNEQFF. Here the CDR3 DNA reads TGTGCTAGCAGCTTACTAGCGGGGGGGCCCAATGAGCAGTTCTTC.

The chain has TRBV20-1 and TRBJ2-3, with 7 bases matching TRBD2. The V gene's germline CDR1 is DFQATT and CDR2 SNEGSKA (reference sequence). J was trimmed by 6 bases and V by 3 bases; bases with no gene match: 3. There are 12 residues in the CDR3. The CDR3 loop is CSARTSLDTQYF. CDR3 in DNA: TGCAGTGCTAGGACTAGCCTCGATACGCAGTATTTT.

This clonotype was found many times. The chain recombines TRBV7-2 with TRBJ2-5; D remains unclear. The CDR3 is made up of 13 amino acids. CDR1 SGHTA and CDR2 FQGNSA come from the germline V gene. Trimming cost V 5 bases and J 1 base, with 8 bases left between them. CDR3 nucleotide sequence: TGTGCCAGCAGCACCCGGGTCCAAGAGACCCAGTACTTC. This sequence encodes CASSTRVQETQYF.

The chain combines TRBV18 with TRBJ1-2; D is ambiguous. V was pared by 2 bases and J by 8 bases, with 9 bases between. The CDR3 is 12 amino acids. Germline loops: CDR1 KGHSH, CDR2 LQKENI. The CDR3 sequence: CASSPRSGGYTF. In nucleotides, the CDR3 is TGTGCCAGCTCACCAAGGTCGGGGGGCTACACCTTC.

V and J are TRBV20-1 and TRBJ2-1, with 10 bases matching TRBD2. Germline lookup yields CDR1 DFQATT and CDR2 SNEGSKA (reference sequence). The CDR3 totals 14 residues. Unmatched junction bases numbered 6, after V lost 6 bases and J lost 4 bases. The CDR3 is CSAKTSGEYNEQFF. CDR3 in DNA: TGCAGTGCCAAAACTAGCGGGGAATACAATGAGCAGTTCTTC.

This clonotype was seen ten or more times. This chain joins TRBV11-2 and TRBJ1-1, with D possibly being TRBD1 (5 bases). The V and J ends lost 5 bases and 4 bases respectively, with 20 bases between them. The CDR3 is 16 residues long. Germline-derived CDR1 and CDR2 are SGHAT and FQNNGV. CDR3 coding DNA: TGTGCCAGCAGCCCCCTTTTGGGGCCCATGGGCACTGAAGCTTTCTTT. Amino acid sequence: CASSPLLGPMGTEAFF.

V usage is TRBV5-1 and J usage is TRBJ1-3; no reliable D call. The germline V and J ends were trimmed by 0 bases and 2 bases, with 6 bases remaining between them. Germline loops: CDR1 SGHRS, CDR2 YFSETQ. CDR3 size: 14 residues. The CDR3: CASSLAGTGNTIYF. CDR3 bases: TGCGCCAGCAGCTTGGCGGGGACTGGAAACACCATATATTTT. The full variable domain, rest sourced from reference TRBV5-1 and TRBJ1-3, is KAGVTQTPRYLIKTRGQQVTLSCSPISGHRSVSWYQQTPGQGLQFLFEYFSETQRNKGNFPGRFSGRQFSNSRSEMNVSTLELGDSALYLCASSLAGTGNTIYFGEGSWLTVV.

Notes on this clonotype: A much larger clone differs from this one at a single base, so this may be a read error. The chain uses TRBV6-2 or TRBV6-3 and TRBJ1-1; no reliable D call. Germline CDR1 is MNHEY and CDR2 is SVGEGT. Trimming removed 8 bases from V and 6 bases from J, with 22 bases in between. The CDR3 is 15 amino acids. The CDR3 nucleotides read TGTGCCAGCGGAGGTAGGGCAGAAATAAATCCTGAAGCTTTCTTT. Encoded protein: CASGGRAEINPEAFF.

This clonotype showed up just a few times. This sequence joins TRBV19 and TRBJ1-5, with 7 bases lining up with TRBD1. The CDR3 extends over 14 amino acids. CDR1 is LNHDA and CDR2 is SQIVND in the germline V gene (reference sequence). The V gene end was trimmed by 9 bases and the J gene end by 7 bases; junction bases not matched to a gene: 12. CDR3: CASSDPGTVQPQHF. The CDR3 nucleotides read TGTGCCAGCTCCGATCCCGGGACAGTCCAGCCCCAGCATTTT.

A remark on this clonotype: Possible read error: a much larger clone is one base away. The chain is built from TRBV28 and TRBJ1-2; 7 bases match TRBD1. Germline CDR1 reads MDHEN; CDR2 reads SYDVKM. V gave up 4 bases and J gave up 1 base; unmatched junction bases: 9. CDR3 length: 16 residues. The CDR3 DNA reads TGTGCCAGCAGTTACTCAGGGGGGGGCGTTAACTATGGCTACACCTTC. Its translation is CASSYSGGGVNYGYTF.

This clonotype was found a few times. The chain uses TRBV4-2 and TRBJ2-2; 10 bases agree with TRBD1. The CDR3 has 20 residues. V dropped 4 bases and J dropped 0; count of bases not matched to a gene: 14. Germline CDR1 and CDR2: LGHNA and YNFKEQ. The CDR3 DNA reads as TGTGCCAGCAGCCCCAGACAGGGGGCGACGGGCTTTACGAACACCGGGGAGCTGTTTTTT. This translates into CASSPRQGATGFTNTGELFF.

This clonotype occurred a few times. The chain joins TRBV7-3 to TRBJ2-1; either TRBD1 or TRBD2 may supply D (5 bases each). The ends were cut back, 4 bases at V and 7 bases at J, with 23 bases in the middle. Germline CDR1 is SGHTA and CDR2 is FQGTGA. This CDR3 has 17 residues. The CDR3 bases are TGTGCCAGCAGCTCCTCCCCCGGGACCCTCGGAGGAAATGAGCAGTTCTTC. Protein product: CASSSSPGTLGGNEQFF.

This clonotype appeared many times. The chain joins TRBV20-1 to TRBJ2-3; D gene uncertain. There are 13 residues in the CDR3. Germline CDR1 reads DFQATT; CDR2 reads SNEGSKA (reference sequence). V lost 0 bases, J lost 2 bases, and 6 bases lay in between. CDR3 region: CSARDAVTDTQYF. CDR3 coding DNA: TGCAGTGCTAGAGATGCGGTCACAGATACGCAGTATTTT.

This clonotype was recorded many times. V usage is TRBV7-9 and J usage is TRBJ1-2, with 9 positions matching TRBD1. The ends lost 6 bases at V and 9 bases at J; junction bases unmatched: 11. The CDR3 is 14 residues long. Germline CDR1 reads SEHNR; CDR2 reads FQNEAQ (reference sequence). The CDR3 is CASSTGTGLLSYTF. The DNA for the CDR3 is TGTGCCAGCAGTACCGGGACAGGGCTTTTGAGCTACACCTTC.

This clonotype occurred many times. V gene TRBV3-1 combines with J gene TRBJ1-5; D may be TRBD1 (5 bases). Between the trimmed V and J ends, which lost 1 base and 6 bases, there was a span of 13 bases. Germline lookup yields CDR1 LGHDT and CDR2 YNNKEL (reference sequence). The CDR3 consists of 15 residues. This chain's CDR3 is CASSQGRRAIQPQHF. The CDR3 DNA reads as TGTGCCAGCAGCCAAGGGCGCAGGGCGATTCAGCCCCAGCATTTT.

This chain uses TRBV10-3 with TRBJ1-5; D unresolved. Trimming took 3 bases from V and 1 from J, leaving 7 bases between them. CDR3 length: 14 amino acids. Germline CDR1 and CDR2: ENHRY and SYGVKD. As DNA, the CDR3 is TGTGCCATCAGTGATCCAGGAAGCAATCAGCCCCAGCATTTT. Amino acids: CAISDPGSNQPQHF.

V usage is TRBV9 and J usage is TRBJ1-2; no definite D call. Trimming cost V 0 bases and J 3 bases, with 12 bases left between them. Germline lookup yields CDR1 SGDLS and CDR2 YYNGEE. The CDR3 totals 15 residues. The DNA for the CDR3 is TGTGCCAGCAGCGTAGGGGCAGATAATGACTATGGCTACACCTTC. Its protein product is CASSVGADNDYGYTF.

This clonotype appeared many times. J is TRBJ1-2 and V is TRBV5-1; perhaps TRBD1 as D (5 bases). CDR1 SGHRS and CDR2 YFSETQ come from the germline V gene. The V end was cut by 3 bases, the J end by 8 bases, with 26 bases between. This CDR3 is 17 amino acids long. In nucleotides, the CDR3 is TGCGCCAGCAGCTCCGCTTCTTCGTCGGGTCAACAGGAAGGCTACACCTTC. This gives the protein CASSSASSSGQQEGYTF.

The rearrangement uses TRBV19 and TRBJ1-5, with TRBD1 identical over 8 bases. Germline loops: CDR1 LNHDA, CDR2 SQIVND (reference sequence). V lost 2 bases, J lost 6 bases, and 9 bases stayed unmatched. The CDR3 length is 16 residues. The CDR3: CASSITNQGAAQPQHF. DNA of the CDR3: TGTGCCAGTAGTATAACAAATCAGGGGGCCGCTCAGCCCCAGCATTTT.

This clonotype was counted only a few times. J is TRBJ2-2 and V is TRBV6-1, with D maybe TRBD1 (5 bases). Trimming shortened V by 6 bases and J by 0 bases, and 11 bases separated the two germline ends. Germline CDR1 and CDR2: MNHNS and SASEGT. CDR3 length: 15 residues. CDR3 region: CASSTGRANTGELFF. The CDR3 bases are TGTGCCAGCAGCACTGGCAGGGCGAACACCGGGGAGCTGTTTTTT.

This clonotype was observed at least ten times. The V call is TRBV5-1, the J call TRBJ1-1; the match to TRBD1 covers 7 bases. V was pared by 4 bases and J by 5 bases, with 8 bases of the junction left unmatched. The CDR3 runs to 14 residues. Germline V CDR1 and CDR2: SGHRS, YFSETQ. The CDR3 sequence is CASSIGQVLTEAFF. The CDR3 DNA reads TGCGCCAGCAGCATAGGACAGGTATTAACTGAAGCTTTCTTT.

This clonotype was detected ten times or more. This chain joins TRBV6-1 and TRBJ2-3; 11 bases fit TRBD2. The CDR3 spans 18 residues. V trimming: 8 bases; J trimming: 3 bases; junction bases outside the gene matches: 16. Per germline, CDR1 MNHNS and CDR2 SASEGT. CDR3 nucleotide sequence: TGTGCCAGCGCGGCGGGGTGGACTAGCGGGCGATTGACAGATACGCAGTATTTT. Translating it yields CASAAGWTSGRLTDTQYF.

A few counts support this clonotype. The gene calls are TRBV10-3 and TRBJ2-7; D is possibly TRBD1 (6 bases). Germline CDR1 and CDR2: ENHRY and SYGVKD. Trimming shortened V by 10 bases and J by 3 bases, and 13 bases separated the two germline ends. This CDR3 contains 12 residues. CDR3 DNA: TGTGCCACCTCCGGGACACTCTACGAGCAGTACTTC. Amino acids: CATSGTLYEQYF.

This clonotype was counted many times. CDR3 sequence reads: CASTETVQETQYF. For the CDR3, the DNA is TGCGCCAGCACGGAGACGGTCCAAGAGACCCAGTACTTC. The gene calls are TRBV5-1 and TRBJ2-5; D is unclear. The CDR3 is 13 amino acids. Trimming pared 6 bases from V and 1 base from J, leaving 10 bases between. Germline-derived CDR1 and CDR2 are SGHRS and YFSETQ.